One and the same sample provided the 25 T cell receptor beta chains below, sequenced in a study of vaccination effects on CD4 cells after COVID-19. Their cognate antigens are unknown. Here immunoSEQ multiplex PCR was the method, and the copy in TCRdb shows in-frame clones only, minus some. The table lists under 55,000 clones, 60% to 75% of them singletons. Culture proceeded for nine to eleven days, and CD4+ T cells were then isolated. Each participant was administered two doses of either the BNT162b2 or the mRNA-1273 vaccine. The sample in question was CD4+ T cells from PBMCs cultured without peptide, obtained after COVID-19 vaccination. The receptors shown here come from a human donor who received a COVID-19 vaccine.

The chain uses TRBV6-5 and TRBJ1-1; no definite D call. Germline V gene sequence: CDR1 MNHEY, CDR2 SVGAGI. V was trimmed by 7 bases and J by 5 bases, leaving 11 bases between them. The CDR3 has 12 amino acids. CDR3 protein: CASNIRETEAFF. CDR3 sequence (DNA): TGTGCCAGCAACATCCGGGAGACTGAAGCTTTCTTT.

This chain connects TRBV24-1 to TRBJ2-1, with D perhaps TRBD2 (5 bases). There are 13 residues in the CDR3. Germline-derived CDR1 and CDR2 are KGHDR and SFDVKD. The V end was cut by 3 bases, the J end by 9 bases, with 11 bases between. The CDR3 protein is CATSDPPRGEQFF. CDR3 in DNA: TGTGCCACCAGTGATCCCCCTCGGGGTGAGCAGTTCTTC.

The chain employs TRBV6-5 and TRBJ2-5, with a tentative D call TRBD2 (6 bases). Trimming cost V 6 bases and J 3 bases, with 14 bases left between them. The CDR3 contains 14 residues. Germline-derived CDR1 and CDR2 are MNHEY and SVGAGI. DNA of the CDR3: TGTGCCAGCAGAACCGGGACGGGGGAAGAGACCCAGTACTTC. This codes for CASRTGTGEETQYF.

The rearrangement links TRBV6-5 to TRBJ2-3, with D possibly being TRBD2 (7 bases). CDR1 and CDR2 from the germline V gene are MNHEY and SVGAGI. The length of the CDR3 is 14 residues. V lost 7 bases, J lost 2 bases, and 13 bases lay in between. Here the CDR3 reads CASMGGGLTDTQYF. The CDR3 DNA reads TGTGCCAGCATGGGGGGGGGCCTCACAGATACGCAGTATTTT.

This clone appeared a few times. This chain joins TRBV10-1 and TRBJ2-2, with 7 bases aligning to TRBD1. This CDR3 spans 15 amino acids. Germline trimming cut 8 bases from V and 1 base from J; bases unmatched to any gene: 7. CDR1 and CDR2 from the germline V gene are WNHNN and SYGVQD (reference sequence). In DNA form, the CDR3 reads TGCGCCAGCTCTACGGGACAGCTGAACACCGGGGAGCTGTTTTTT. It codes for CASSTGQLNTGELFF.

This chain links TRBV7-7 with TRBJ2-1; TRBD2 is a possible D gene (7 bases). The CDR3 is made up of 16 amino acids. The V and J ends lost 2 bases and 6 bases respectively, with 17 bases between them. The germline CDR1 and CDR2 sequences are SSHAT and FNYEAQ (reference sequence). CDR3: CASSLTWGGLGNEQFF. In DNA, the CDR3 is TGTGCCAGCAGCTTAACCTGGGGGGGCCTGGGCAATGAGCAGTTCTTC.

This chain joins TRBV30 and TRBJ1-6, with D unresolved. This CDR3 is built from 15 residues. The V end was cut by 5 bases, the J end by 8 bases, with 19 bases between. CDR1 GTSNPN and CDR2 SVGIG come from the germline V gene (reference sequence). The CDR3 loop is CAWDKGMVGDSPLHF. CDR3 coding DNA: TGTGCCTGGGATAAAGGGATGGTGGGTGATTCACCCCTCCACTTT.

In its sample, this clone was seen a few times. The V and J genes are TRBV5-8 and TRBJ1-1; 8 nucleotides match TRBD1. The germline V gene has CDR1 SGHTS and CDR2 YDEGEE. The CDR3 has 17 amino acids. V lost 5 bases to trimming and J lost 0 bases; unmatched junction nucleotides: 12. CDR3 protein: CASRPTGALIMNTEAFF. The CDR3 region has the DNA TGTGCCAGCAGGCCGACAGGGGCCCTAATCATGAACACTGAAGCTTTCTTT.

This clone was seen more than once but under ten times. The gene calls are TRBV20-1 and TRBJ1-5; 12 nucleotides line up with TRBD1. Per the germline V gene, CDR1 is DFQATT and CDR2 is SNEGSKA (reference sequence). V lost 3 bases to trimming and J lost 0 bases; unmatched junction nucleotides: 6. The CDR3 covers 17 residues. The chain's CDR3 is CSASGTGGFYSNQPQHF. The CDR3 DNA follows: TGCAGTGCTAGTGGGACAGGGGGCTTCTATAGCAATCAGCCCCAGCATTTT.

This clone was seen more than once but under ten times. This rearrangement joins TRBV9 to TRBJ1-2; TRBD1 agrees at 7 bases. Germline V CDR1 and CDR2: SGDLS, YYNGEE. The CDR3 has 14 amino acids. Trimming at V came to 4 bases and at J to 3 bases, leaving 6 bases not matched to a gene. This CDR3 is CASSTTGYDYGYTF. In DNA form, the CDR3 reads TGTGCCAGCAGCACGACAGGGTACGACTATGGCTACACCTTC.

The chain has TRBV20-1 and TRBJ2-1; 7 bases fit TRBD2. Trimming took 4 bases from V and 8 from J; bases not matched to a gene: 8. This CDR3 comprises 13 residues. From germline, CDR1 is DFQATT and CDR2 SNEGSKA (reference sequence). CDR3 bases: TGCAGTGCTATTGAGGCGGGAGAGGATGAGCAGTTCTTC. It translates to CSAIEAGEDEQFF.

This chain joins TRBV10-3 and TRBJ2-1; 7 bases map to TRBD2. CDR1 and CDR2 (germline): ENHRY, SYGVKD. The CDR3 runs to 14 residues. J lost 7 bases, V lost 6 bases, and 9 bases had no gene match. The CDR3 bases are TGTGCCATCAGAAATCTAGCGGTGGGGAATGAGCAGTTCTTC. This codes for CAIRNLAVGNEQFF.

The chain employs TRBV13 and TRBJ2-7, with D possibly being TRBD1 or TRBD2 (5 bases each). CDR3 length: 15 residues. Trimming shortened V by 5 bases and J by 3 bases, and 17 bases separated the two germline ends. Germline loops: CDR1 PRHDT, CDR2 FYEKMQ (reference sequence). CDR3 coding DNA: TGTGCCAGCAGCCAGAACTCGGGACGGATCTACGAGCAGTACTTC. Protein sequence: CASSQNSGRIYEQYF.

The rearrangement uses TRBV12-1 and TRBJ1-5. TRBV12-1 is reported as a pseudogene. The CDR3 extends over 19 amino acids. CDR3 nucleotide sequence: TGTGCCAGCAGCTTTGATGTTTGTTGGGGTTCGCGTAGCAATCAGCCCCAGCATTTT. Its translation: CASSFDVCWGSRSNQPQHF.

The CDR3 spells CASSADRAVDTQYF. For the CDR3, the DNA is TGTGCCAGCAGCGCGGACAGGGCAGTAGATACGCAGTATTTT. This rearrangement joins TRBV4-2 to TRBJ2-3; 8 bases align to TRBD1. V gave up 5 bases and J gave up 5 bases; unmatched junction bases: 6. Germline CDR1 LGHNA, CDR2 YNFKEQ. CDR3 length: 14 residues.

The CDR3 nucleotides read TGTGCCAGCATGACAGGGACCTACAATGAGCAGTTCTTC. Protein sequence: CASMTGTYNEQFF. The chain is built from TRBV2 and TRBJ2-1; 7 bases map to TRBD1. Germline loops: CDR1 SNHLY, CDR2 FYNNEI. The CDR3 loop spans 13 amino acids. V shed 7 bases and J 2 bases; nucleotides not matched to a gene: 2.

CDR3 loop: CASSSPGGGEQFF. The CDR3, as DNA: TGTGCCAGTAGTTCCCCGGGGGGAGGTGAGCAGTTCTTC. The chain is built from TRBV19 and TRBJ2-1, with 7 bases fitting TRBD2. The CDR3 is 13 amino acids. CDR1 is LNHDA and CDR2 is SQIVND in the germline V gene (reference sequence). V lost 5 bases and J lost 9; bases outside the gene matches: 7.

V usage is TRBV3-1 (or the pseudogene TRBV3-2) and J usage is TRBJ2-7; 11 bases map to TRBD2. The ends lost 4 bases at V and 7 bases at J; junction bases unmatched: 3. Looked up from germline, CDR1 is LGHDT and CDR2 is YNNKEL (reference sequence). The CDR3 consists of 13 residues. The CDR3 nucleotides are TGTGCCAGCAGCCTAGCGGGGGGGCGAGAGCAGTACTTC. It translates to CASSLAGGREQYF.

The V and J genes are TRBV10-1 and TRBJ1-2, with 9 bases lining up with TRBD1. The junction had 5 bases not matched to a gene; V was cut back by 3 bases and J by 6 bases. The germline CDR1 and CDR2 sequences are WNHNN and SYGVQD (reference sequence). The CDR3 covers 14 residues. CDR3 sequence reads: CASSETGGANGYTF. The DNA for the CDR3 is TGCGCCAGCAGTGAAACAGGGGGCGCGAATGGCTACACCTTC.

This clone has a single count. This chain uses TRBV2 with TRBJ2-6; unclear D gene. The V end was cut by 4 bases, the J end by 2 bases, with 6 bases between. Germline CDR1 is SNHLY and CDR2 is FYNNEI. This CDR3 has 14 residues. CDR3 sequence: CASSGVAGANVLTF. CDR3 nucleotides: TGTGCCAGCAGTGGGGTCGCTGGGGCCAACGTCCTGACTTTC.

The V and J genes are TRBV18 and TRBJ1-4; D may be TRBD1 (6 bases). The CDR3 has 13 amino acids. Germline CDR1 reads KGHSH; CDR2 reads LQKENI. V shed 4 bases and J shed 8 bases, with 11 bases lying between them. For the CDR3, the DNA is TGTGCCAGCTCACGAGGGACATCCGAAAAACTGTTTTTT. This gives the protein CASSRGTSEKLFF. Full variable domain (rest looked up from reference TRBV18 and TRBJ1-4): NAGVMQNPRHLVRRRGQEARLRCSPMKGHSHVYWYRQLPEEGLKFMVYLQKENIIDESGMPKERFSAEFPKEGPSILRIQQVVRGDSAAYFCASSRGTSEKLFFGSGTQLSVL.

This sequence joins TRBV5-4 and TRBJ2-3; no clear D. The V gene lost 4 bases and the J gene lost 2 bases, with 5 bases spanning the gap. Per germline, CDR1 SGHNT and CDR2 YYREEE (reference sequence). The CDR3 loop spans 12 amino acids. The CDR3: CASSTNTDTQYF. For the CDR3, the DNA is TGTGCCAGCAGCACCAACACAGATACGCAGTATTTT.

V is TRBV3-1 (or the pseudogene TRBV3-2) and J is TRBJ2-5; 11 nucleotides line up with TRBD2. With 1 base clipped from V and 5 bases from J, the junction kept 9 bases outside the gene matches. CDR1 and CDR2 (germline): LGHDT, YNNKEL (reference sequence). There are 17 residues in the CDR3. The CDR3 DNA is TGTGCCAGCAGCCAAGGAGATCTAGCGGGGGGAGGGGAGACCCAGTACTTC. This translates into CASSQGDLAGGGETQYF.

V and J are TRBV20-1 and TRBJ2-3; D is uncertain. Germline assignment: CDR1 DFQATT and CDR2 SNEGSKA (reference sequence). This CDR3 is built from 11 residues. V lost 2 bases and J 5 bases, leaving 5 bases between the germline ends. CDR3 in DNA: TGCAGTGCTAGAAGAGGAGATACGCAGTATTTT. As protein: CSARRGDTQYF.

This clone was seen only once. This sequence joins TRBV9 and TRBJ2-6; the D is unclear. V gave up 3 bases and J gave up 0 bases, with 4 bases separating them. The germline CDR1 and CDR2 sequences are SGDLS and YYNGEE. The CDR3 is made up of 14 amino acids. CDR3 protein: CASSAYSGANVLTF. The DNA of the CDR3 is TGTGCCAGCAGCGCGTACTCTGGGGCCAACGTCCTGACTTTC.